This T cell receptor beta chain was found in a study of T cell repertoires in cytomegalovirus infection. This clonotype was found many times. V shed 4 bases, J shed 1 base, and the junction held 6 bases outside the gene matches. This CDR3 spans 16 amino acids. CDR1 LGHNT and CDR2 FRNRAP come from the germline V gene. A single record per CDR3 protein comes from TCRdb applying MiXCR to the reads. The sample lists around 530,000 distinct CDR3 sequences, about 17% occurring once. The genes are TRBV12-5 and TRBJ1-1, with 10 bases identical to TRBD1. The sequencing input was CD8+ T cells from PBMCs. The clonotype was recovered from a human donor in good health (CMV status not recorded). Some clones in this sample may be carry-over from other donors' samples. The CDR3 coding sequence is TGTGCTAGTGGTTGGGGGACAGGGGTTGGGAACACTGAAGCTTTCTTT. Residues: CASGWGTGVGNTEAFF.